The T cell receptor beta chain under discussion was sequenced for a study of radiotherapy plus CTLA-4 blockade in lung cancer. The overall study: With 31% of patients having disease control, objective responses were seen in 15% to 20%.

Clones were sequenced by immunoSEQ multiplex PCR, and TCRdb holds only the in-frame ones, with some missing. The sample includes about 62,000 clones, 76% of them seen just once. Germline V gene data show CDR1 as MDHEN and CDR2 as SYDVKM. The V segment lost 4 bases and the J segment 13 bases; nucleotides outside the gene matches: 4. This CDR3 is 11 amino acids long. This TCR was recovered from a human donor with non-small cell lung cancer who had a complete response to radiotherapy plus ipilimumab. Specimen: peripheral blood, collected from a patient treated with radiotherapy plus ipilimumab. The chain has TRBV28 and TRBJ2-4; 7 bases map to TRBD1. CDR3: CASSSTGPQYF. The CDR3 bases are TGTGCCAGCAGTTCGACAGGGCCCCAGTACTTC.